The clone carrying this TCR beta chain has only one observation. The sample is drawn from a study of shared clonotypes between healthy human individuals. The CDR3 contains 14 residues. Germline CDR1 SNHLY, CDR2 FYNNEI. V shed 7 bases and J shed 4 bases, with 17 bases lying between them. CD8 cells regarded as naive lacked CD45RO, were positively chosen for CCR7, and omitted terminally differentiated effector memory CD45RA+ cells. TCRdb's table, derived via immunoSEQ multiplex PCR, lists solely in-frame clones and lacks some. Of approximately 2,200,000 clones in the sample, more than 85% are singletons; the top ten hold under 2%.

Sequenced: naive CD8+ T cells from PBMCs. This receptor was identified in a young man in good health. Some clones in this sample may be carry-over from other donors' samples. The chain uses TRBV2 and TRBJ2-7; maybe TRBD1 (6 bases). This CDR3 reads CASTFRTAPYEQYF. Written as DNA, the CDR3 is TGTGCCAGCACGTTTCGGACAGCGCCTTACGAGCAGTACTTC.